The 3 T cell receptor beta chains presented below share a single source sample, sequenced in a study of response to subunit inactivated influenza vaccine. TCRdb analysed the RT-PCR reads with MiXCR anew, one entry per CDR3 protein. The sample carries more than 250,000 distinct CDR3 sequences, 21% recorded once. The sequencing used PBMCs from blood, collected approximately 20 months after vaccination. These receptors were obtained from a man between 50 and 69 years old who received an inactivated influenza vaccine.

The V gene is TRBV4-2, the J gene TRBJ1-2; D is unresolved. V was clipped by 0 bases and J by 4 bases, with 15 bases between them. This CDR3 contains 16 residues. Germline assignment: CDR1 LGHNA and CDR2 YNFKEQ. The CDR3 is CASSQDLRVFTYGYTF. CDR3 bases: TGTGCCAGCAGCCAAGATCTGAGGGTTTTTACCTATGGCTACACCTTC.

In this sample, this clonotype turned up a few times. V and J are TRBV12-5 and TRBJ2-3; 8 bases are a match to TRBD2. The length of the CDR3 is 14 residues. Trimming at V came to 3 bases and at J to 4 bases, leaving 3 bases not matched to a gene. Germline CDR1 reads LGHNT; CDR2 reads FRNRAP. CDR3 sequence (DNA): TGTGCTAGTGGTTTAGGGCGGGAGGCAGATACGCAGTATTTT. Translation: CASGLGREADTQYF.

In its sample, this clonotype was seen a few times. The rearrangement joins TRBV24-1 to TRBJ2-4, with D possibly called TRBD1 or TRBD2 (5 bases each). The CDR3 loop spans 12 amino acids. V dropped 9 bases and J dropped 7 bases, with 12 bases sitting between them. The V gene's germline CDR1 is KGHDR and CDR2 SFDVKD. The CDR3: CATRGPGNIQYF. The CDR3, as DNA: TGTGCCACCCGGGGACCAGGTAACATTCAGTACTTC.